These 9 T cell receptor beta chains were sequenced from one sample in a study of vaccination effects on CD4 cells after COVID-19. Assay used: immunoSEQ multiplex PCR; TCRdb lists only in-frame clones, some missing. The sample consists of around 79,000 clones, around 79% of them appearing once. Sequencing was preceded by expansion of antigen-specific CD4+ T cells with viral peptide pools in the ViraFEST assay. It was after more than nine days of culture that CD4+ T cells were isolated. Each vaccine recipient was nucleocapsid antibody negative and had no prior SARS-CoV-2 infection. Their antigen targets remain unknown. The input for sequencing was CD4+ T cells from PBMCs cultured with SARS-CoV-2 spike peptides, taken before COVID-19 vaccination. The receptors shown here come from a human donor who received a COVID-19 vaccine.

CDR3 region: CASSIWSPEGTGELFF. The CDR3 region has the DNA TGTGCCAGTAGTATATGGTCCCCTGAGGGCACCGGGGAGCTGTTTTTT. The rearrangement joins TRBV19 to TRBJ2-2, with D maybe TRBD2 (5 bases). Between the trimmed V and J ends, which lost 2 bases and 4 bases, there was a span of 14 bases. This CDR3 spans 16 amino acids. Germline V gene data show CDR1 as LNHDA and CDR2 as SQIVND (reference sequence).

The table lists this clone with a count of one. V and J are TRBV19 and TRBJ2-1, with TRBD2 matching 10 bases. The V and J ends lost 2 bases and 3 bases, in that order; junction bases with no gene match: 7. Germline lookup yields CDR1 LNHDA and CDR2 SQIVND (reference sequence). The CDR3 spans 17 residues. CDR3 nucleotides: TGTGCCAGTAGTATAAGGTCTAGCGGGGGTAGCTACAATGAGCAGTTCTTC. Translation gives CASSIRSSGGSYNEQFF.

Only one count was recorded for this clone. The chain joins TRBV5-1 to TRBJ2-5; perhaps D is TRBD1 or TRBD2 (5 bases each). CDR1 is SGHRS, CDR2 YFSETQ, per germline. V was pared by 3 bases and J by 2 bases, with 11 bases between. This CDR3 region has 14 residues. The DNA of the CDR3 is TGCGCCAGCAGCTCGGGACGGACACAAGAGACCCAGTACTTC. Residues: CASSSGRTQETQYF.

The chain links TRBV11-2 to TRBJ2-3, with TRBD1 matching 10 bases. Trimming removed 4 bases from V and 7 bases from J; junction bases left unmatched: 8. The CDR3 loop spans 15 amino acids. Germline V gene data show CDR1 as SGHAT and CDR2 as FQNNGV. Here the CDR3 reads CASSSGTGVLYTQYF. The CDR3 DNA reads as TGTGCCAGCAGCTCCGGGACAGGGGTTTTGTATACGCAGTATTTT. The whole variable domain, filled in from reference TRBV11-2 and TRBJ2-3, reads EAGVAQSPRYKIIEKRQSVAFWCNPISGHATLYWYQQILGQGPKLLIQFQNNGVVDDSQLPKDRFSAERLKGVDSTLKIQPAKLEDSAVYLCASSSGTGVLYTQYFGPGTRLTVL.

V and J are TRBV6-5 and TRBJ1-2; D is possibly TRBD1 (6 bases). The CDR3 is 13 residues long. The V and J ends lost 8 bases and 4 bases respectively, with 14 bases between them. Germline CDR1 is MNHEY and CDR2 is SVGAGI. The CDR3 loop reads CASRVGGIYGYTF. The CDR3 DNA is TGTGCCAGCCGGGTAGGGGGGATCTATGGCTACACCTTC.

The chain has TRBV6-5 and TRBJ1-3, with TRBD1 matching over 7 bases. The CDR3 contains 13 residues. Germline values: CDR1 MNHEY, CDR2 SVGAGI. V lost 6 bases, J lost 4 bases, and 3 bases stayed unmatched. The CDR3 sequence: CASRGQTGNTIYF. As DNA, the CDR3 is TGTGCCAGCAGGGGACAGACAGGAAACACCATATATTTT.

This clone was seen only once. CDR3 DNA sequence: TGTGCCAGCAGCCACCGCGGACAGTTAAGTTACAATGAGCAGTTCTTC. Encoded protein: CASSHRGQLSYNEQFF. This chain links TRBV6-2 or TRBV6-3 with TRBJ2-1; D might be TRBD1 (6 bases). The V and J ends lost 6 bases and 4 bases respectively, with 19 bases between them. The CDR3 loop spans 16 amino acids. The germline V gene has CDR1 MNHEY and CDR2 SVGEGT.

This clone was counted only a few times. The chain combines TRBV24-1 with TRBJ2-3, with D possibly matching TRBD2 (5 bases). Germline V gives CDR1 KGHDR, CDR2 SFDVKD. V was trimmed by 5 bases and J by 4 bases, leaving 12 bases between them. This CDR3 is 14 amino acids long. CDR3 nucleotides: TGTGCCACCAGTGGCCTAGCCTCCCCAGATACGCAGTATTTT. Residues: CATSGLASPDTQYF.

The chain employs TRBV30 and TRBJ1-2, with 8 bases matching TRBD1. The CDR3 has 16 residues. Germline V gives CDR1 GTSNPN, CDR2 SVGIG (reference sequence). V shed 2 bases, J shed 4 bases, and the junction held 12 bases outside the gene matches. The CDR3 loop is CAWSPPYQGAGYGYTF. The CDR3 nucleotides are TGTGCCTGGAGTCCTCCTTATCAGGGGGCTGGCTATGGCTACACCTTC.